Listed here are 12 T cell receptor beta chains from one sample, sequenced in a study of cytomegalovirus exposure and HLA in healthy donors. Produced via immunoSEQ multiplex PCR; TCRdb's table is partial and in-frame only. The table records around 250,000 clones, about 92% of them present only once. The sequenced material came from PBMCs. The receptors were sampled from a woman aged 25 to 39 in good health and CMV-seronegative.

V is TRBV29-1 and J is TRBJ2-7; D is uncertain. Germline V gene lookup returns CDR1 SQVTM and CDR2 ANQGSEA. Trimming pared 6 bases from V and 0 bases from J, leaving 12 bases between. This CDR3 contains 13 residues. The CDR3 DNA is TGCAGCGTGGGTCTTCCCCGCTCCTACGAGCAGTACTTC. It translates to CSVGLPRSYEQYF.

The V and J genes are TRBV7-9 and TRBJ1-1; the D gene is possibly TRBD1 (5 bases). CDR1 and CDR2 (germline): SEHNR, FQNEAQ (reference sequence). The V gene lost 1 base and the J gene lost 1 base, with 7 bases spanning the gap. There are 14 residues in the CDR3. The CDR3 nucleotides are TGTGCCAGCAGCTTAGTAGGGACGAACACTGAAGCTTTCTTT. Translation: CASSLVGTNTEAFF.

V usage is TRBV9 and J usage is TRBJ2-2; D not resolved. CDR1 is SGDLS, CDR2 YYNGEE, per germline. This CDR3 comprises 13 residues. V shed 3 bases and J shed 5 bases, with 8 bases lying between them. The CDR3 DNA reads TGTGCCAGCAGCGGATACAGTACCGGGGAGCTGTTTTTT. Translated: CASSGYSTGELFF.

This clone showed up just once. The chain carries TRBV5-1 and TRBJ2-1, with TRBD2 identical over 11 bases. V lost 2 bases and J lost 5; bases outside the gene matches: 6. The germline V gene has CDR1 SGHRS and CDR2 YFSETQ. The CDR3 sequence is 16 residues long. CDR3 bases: TGCGCCAGCAGCTTACCGGGACTAGCGGAAAACAATGAGCAGTTCTTC. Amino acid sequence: CASSLPGLAENNEQFF.

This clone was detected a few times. In DNA form, the CDR3 reads TGTGCCAGCAGCTCCTACAGCGGAGTAGAAAACATTCAGTACTTC. Translation: CASSSYSGVENIQYF. The chain is built from TRBV7-9 and TRBJ2-4, with D perhaps TRBD2 (5 bases). The V and J ends lost 4 bases and 5 bases respectively, with 15 bases between them. Looked up from germline, CDR1 is SEHNR and CDR2 is FQNEAQ (reference sequence). CDR3 size: 15 residues.

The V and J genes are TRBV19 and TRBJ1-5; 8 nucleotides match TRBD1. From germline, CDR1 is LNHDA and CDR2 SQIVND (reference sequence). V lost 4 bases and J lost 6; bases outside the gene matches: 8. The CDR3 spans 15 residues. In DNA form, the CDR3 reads TGTGCCAGTAGTACTCGGACAGGGCAGGGTCAGCCCCAGCATTTT. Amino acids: CASSTRTGQGQPQHF.

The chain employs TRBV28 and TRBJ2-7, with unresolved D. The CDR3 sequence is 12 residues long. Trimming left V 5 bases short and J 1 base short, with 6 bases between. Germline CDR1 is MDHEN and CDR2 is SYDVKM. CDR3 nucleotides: TGTGCCAGCAGTGCAGAATCCTACGAGCAGTACTTC. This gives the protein CASSAESYEQYF.

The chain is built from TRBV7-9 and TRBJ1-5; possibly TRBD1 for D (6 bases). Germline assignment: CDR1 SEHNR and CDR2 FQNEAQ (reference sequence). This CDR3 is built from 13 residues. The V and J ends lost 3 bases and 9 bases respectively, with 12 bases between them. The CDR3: CASSLGGSRPQHF. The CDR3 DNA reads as TGTGCCAGCAGCTTGGGGGGCTCTAGGCCCCAGCATTTT.

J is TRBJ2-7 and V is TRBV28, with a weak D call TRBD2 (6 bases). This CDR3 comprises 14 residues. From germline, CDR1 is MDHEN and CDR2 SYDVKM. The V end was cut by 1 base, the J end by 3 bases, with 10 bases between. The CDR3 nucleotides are TGTGCCAGCAGTTTATTGGGGGGTAGCTACGAGCAGTACTTC. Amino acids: CASSLLGGSYEQYF.

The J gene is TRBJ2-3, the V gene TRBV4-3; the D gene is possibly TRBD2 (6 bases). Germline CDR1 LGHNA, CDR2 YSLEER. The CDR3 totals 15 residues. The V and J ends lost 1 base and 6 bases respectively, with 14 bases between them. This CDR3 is CASSQGATSGDTQYF. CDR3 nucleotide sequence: TGCGCCAGCAGCCAAGGGGCGACTAGTGGCGATACGCAGTATTTT.

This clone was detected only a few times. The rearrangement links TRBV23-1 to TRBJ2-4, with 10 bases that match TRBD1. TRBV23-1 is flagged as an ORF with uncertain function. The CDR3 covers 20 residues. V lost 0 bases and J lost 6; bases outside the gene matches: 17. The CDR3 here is CASSQSGPGTGVWPRNIQYF. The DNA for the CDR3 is TGCGCCAGCAGTCAATCGGGCCCCGGGACAGGGGTATGGCCCAGAAACATTCAGTACTTC.

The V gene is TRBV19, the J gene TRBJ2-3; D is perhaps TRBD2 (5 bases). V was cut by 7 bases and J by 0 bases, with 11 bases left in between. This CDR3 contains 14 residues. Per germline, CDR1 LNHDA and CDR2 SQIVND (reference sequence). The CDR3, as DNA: TGTGCCAGTAACTTAGGCGGGAGCACAGATACGCAGTATTTT. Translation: CASNLGGSTDTQYF.